The 23 T cell receptor beta chains in this list originate from one sample, sequenced in a study of beta chain features in type 1 diabetes (dated by TCRdb to 2016 to 2019). The library was prepared using the immunoSEQ multiplex PCR assay. The entire isolated RNA was reverse transcribed using the High Capacity cDNA Reverse Transcription Kit, and thus expressed TCRB transcripts were sequenced. TCRdb provides this immuneACCESS table in a form limited to in-frame rearrangements. Some clones are lacking; in checked studies, under half of them reflect an unresolved V gene, and why the rest are absent is not known. A total of 160,000 or so clones appear in this sample, approximately 8.4% of them only once. Together, the top ten hold less than 3% of the sample. The sequenced sample was central memory CD4+ T cells from blood. These receptors originate from a woman younger than 30 in good health.

The CDR3: CASRLRGGSMNTEAFF. Here the CDR3 DNA reads TGTGCCAGCAGGCTTAGGGGGGGTTCCATGAACACTGAAGCTTTCTTT. This chain connects TRBV6-6 to TRBJ1-1; tentative D call: TRBD1 (6 bases). This CDR3 is built from 16 residues. Trimming pared 6 bases from V and 0 bases from J, leaving 17 bases between. In germline, CDR1 is MNHNY, CDR2 SVGAGI (reference sequence).

This clone has more than one count but fewer than ten. This chain links TRBV29-1 with TRBJ1-2; 9 positions agree with TRBD1. This CDR3 contains 13 residues. In germline, CDR1 is SQVTM, CDR2 ANQGSEA. J lost 0 bases, V lost 7 bases, and 3 bases had no gene match. The CDR3 DNA reads as TGCAGCGCCGACAGGGGGACTAACTATGGCTACACCTTC. Encoded protein: CSADRGTNYGYTF.

The table lists this clone with a few counts. The genes are TRBV27 and TRBJ2-2; D call uncertain. In germline, CDR1 is MNHEY, CDR2 SMNVEV (reference sequence). The CDR3 is made up of 15 amino acids. The V gene lost 8 bases and the J gene lost 0 bases, with 13 bases spanning the gap. The CDR3 nucleotides are TGTGCCAGCCGTCGCGAAGCGACGAACACCGGGGAGCTGTTTTTT. Amino acids: CASRREATNTGELFF.

The chain joins TRBV7-8 to TRBJ2-7; 7 positions agree with TRBD1. Looked up from germline, CDR1 is SGHVS and CDR2 is FQNEAQ. This CDR3 contains 14 residues. V was clipped by 3 bases and J by 2 bases; unmatched bases: 4. CDR3 sequence (DNA): TGTGCCAGCAGCTTTAGGGACAGTCCCTACGAGCAGTACTTC. It codes for CASSFRDSPYEQYF.

The chain has TRBV7-9 and TRBJ2-3; D is ambiguous. V was cut by 4 bases and J by 6 bases, with 14 bases left in between. CDR3 size: 14 residues. The germline V gene has CDR1 SEHNR and CDR2 FQNEAQ (reference sequence). CDR3 region: CASSWRPLGDTQYF. CDR3 coding DNA: TGTGCCAGCAGCTGGCGGCCTCTCGGGGATACGCAGTATTTT.

CDR3 sequence: CSVQGDFEVFF. CDR3 in DNA: TGCAGCGTTCAGGGTGACTTTGAGGTGTTTTTT. This chain joins TRBV29-1 and TRBJ1-4; maybe TRBD1 (5 bases). The germline gives CDR1 SQVTM, CDR2 ANQGSEA. The ends were cut back, 5 bases at V and 15 bases at J, with 16 bases in the middle. The CDR3 covers 11 residues.

This clone showed up just a few times. The CDR3 region has the DNA TGTGCCAGCAGTTTATCAACAGGGGGAGTCTATGGCTACACCTTC. The encoded protein is CASSLSTGGVYGYTF. This rearrangement joins TRBV27 to TRBJ1-2, with 8 bases that match TRBD1. CDR1 is MNHEY and CDR2 is SMNVEV in the germline V gene (reference sequence). The CDR3 has 15 residues. The J segment lost 4 bases and the V segment lost 0 bases, leaving 4 bases of the junction unmatched.

This clone was counted only a few times. This chain connects TRBV4-3 to TRBJ1-1; 8 bases are shared with TRBD1. The CDR3 loop spans 15 amino acids. CDR1 and CDR2 (germline): LGHNA, YSLEER. V was pared by 3 bases and J by 3 bases, with 6 bases of the junction left unmatched. The CDR3 region is CASSQVDRDDTEAFF. Written as DNA, the CDR3 is TGCGCCAGCAGCCAGGTGGACAGGGACGACACTGAAGCTTTCTTT.

The CDR3 here is CASSLGNLFQETQYF. CDR3 bases: TGCGCCAGCAGCTTGGGCAACTTATTCCAAGAGACCCAGTACTTC. The chain joins TRBV5-1 to TRBJ2-5; D is uncertain. Germline-derived CDR1 and CDR2 are SGHRS and YFSETQ. This CDR3 is built from 15 residues. The V end lost 0 bases, the J end lost 1 base, and 10 bases lay between the germline ends.

This clone was recorded at least ten times. This chain joins TRBV11-2 and TRBJ2-3; TRBD2 matches at 7 bases. V lost 2 bases to trimming and J lost 1 base; unmatched junction nucleotides: 0. This CDR3 spans 14 amino acids. Germline values: CDR1 SGHAT, CDR2 FQNNGV. CDR3 sequence: CASSLTSGTDTQYF. The DNA of the CDR3 is TGTGCCAGCAGCTTAACTAGCGGCACAGATACGCAGTATTTT. The full variable domain, in which reference TRBV11-2 and TRBJ2-3 provide the parts outside the CDR3, is EAGVAQSPRYKIIEKRQSVAFWCNPISGHATLYWYQQILGQGPKLLIQFQNNGVVDDSQLPKDRFSAERLKGVDSTLKIQPAKLEDSAVYLCASSLTSGTDTQYFGPGTRLTVL.

V and J are TRBV7-2 and TRBJ2-7; D is possibly TRBD2 (6 bases). Germline V lookup: CDR1 SGHTA, CDR2 FQGNSA. The V and J ends lost 1 base and 12 bases respectively, with 13 bases between them. The CDR3 extends over 12 amino acids. This chain's CDR3 is CASSLVWGAGYF. DNA of the CDR3: TGTGCCAGCAGCTTAGTATGGGGAGCGGGGTACTTC.

A few counts support this clone. The chain's CDR3 is CASSQGQAGKDTQYF. Here the CDR3 DNA reads TGTGCCAGCAGCCAAGGGCAAGCGGGGAAAGATACGCAGTATTTT. V is TRBV4-2 and J is TRBJ2-3; 7 bases map to TRBD2. Germline V CDR1 and CDR2: LGHNA, YNFKEQ. This CDR3 has 15 amino acids. V trimming: 1 base; J trimming: 5 bases; junction bases outside the gene matches: 6.

There are a few counts of this clone. This chain uses TRBV5-1 with TRBJ2-7, with D possibly matching TRBD2 (6 bases). This CDR3 comprises 14 residues. The germline CDR1 and CDR2 sequences are SGHRS and YFSETQ. Trimming left V 5 bases short and J 5 bases short, with 17 bases between. CDR3 protein: CASRGVGGTNEQYF. The CDR3 DNA sequence: TGCGCCAGCAGGGGAGTGGGAGGAACGAACGAGCAGTACTTC.

J is TRBJ2-5 and V is TRBV11-2; TRBD1 matches 10 bases. There are 15 residues in the CDR3. Trimming took 6 bases from V and 5 from J; bases not matched to a gene: 9. Germline CDR1 reads SGHAT; CDR2 reads FQNNGV. CDR3 protein: CASRNRDRGGETQYF. The CDR3, as DNA: TGTGCCAGCAGAAACCGGGACAGGGGCGGGGAGACCCAGTACTTC.

Only a few counts were recorded for this clone. The chain is built from TRBV5-4 and TRBJ1-1, with D perhaps matching TRBD1 (5 bases). The length of the CDR3 is 15 residues. Germline CDR1 SGHNT, CDR2 YYREEE (reference sequence). The V and J ends lost 3 bases and 6 bases respectively, with 18 bases between them. The CDR3 nucleotides are TGTGCCAGCAGCTCAACCGGGACGCGGGGCGCTGAAGCTTTCTTT. Translation gives CASSSTGTRGAEAFF.

This clone showed up just a few times. The chain combines TRBV11-2 with TRBJ1-1; D possibly corresponds to TRBD1 (6 bases). Per the germline V gene, CDR1 is SGHAT and CDR2 is FQNNGV. The CDR3 extends over 14 amino acids. V shed 3 bases and J shed 5 bases, with 13 bases lying between them. The CDR3 reads CASSLGQGNTEAFF. The CDR3 nucleotides are TGTGCCAGCAGCTTGGGGCAGGGGAATACTGAAGCTTTCTTT.

This clone came up a few times. This chain links TRBV7-2 with TRBJ2-3, with 10 bases that match TRBD1. CDR3 length: 15 residues. V was clipped by 5 bases and J by 6 bases; unmatched bases: 8. The germline V gene encodes CDR1 SGHTA and CDR2 FQGNSA. This chain's CDR3 is CASSLMGTGVDTQYF. The DNA for the CDR3 is TGTGCCAGCAGCCTCATGGGGACAGGGGTCGATACGCAGTATTTT.

This clone was recorded a few times. The chain uses TRBV29-1 and TRBJ1-1, with 11 bases that match TRBD1. This CDR3 has 14 amino acids. With V trimmed by 6 bases and J by 3 bases, 6 bases remained unmatched. The germline V gene has CDR1 SQVTM and CDR2 ANQGSEA. The CDR3 loop is CSVPRGQGDTEAFF. The CDR3 DNA follows: TGCAGCGTCCCCCGGGGACAGGGGGACACTGAAGCTTTCTTT.

V and J are TRBV6-6 and TRBJ1-5; D call uncertain. Germline CDR1 and CDR2: MNHNY and SVGAGI (reference sequence). The CDR3 covers 14 residues. The V gene lost 2 bases and the J gene lost 6 bases, with 11 bases spanning the gap. CDR3 amino acids: CASSYPQALQPQHF. The DNA of the CDR3 is TGTGCCAGCAGTTACCCCCAGGCGCTTCAGCCCCAGCATTTT.

V is TRBV5-1 and J is TRBJ2-2; TRBD2 matches at 7 bases. The CDR3 is 13 residues long. V was clipped by 4 bases and J by 6 bases; unmatched bases: 3. The V gene's germline CDR1 is SGHRS and CDR2 YFSETQ. DNA for the CDR3: TGCGCCAGCAGCCCCCGGGGGGCCGGGGAGCTGTTTTTT. Amino acids: CASSPRGAGELFF.

In its sample, this clone was seen a few times. In DNA form, the CDR3 reads TGTGCCAGCAGCTTAGCGGGACAGCATGGACAGCCCCAGCATTTT. Amino acids: CASSLAGQHGQPQHF. This chain joins TRBV7-9 and TRBJ1-5, with 7 bases fitting TRBD1. The germline gives CDR1 SEHNR, CDR2 FQNEAQ (reference sequence). This CDR3 region has 15 residues. V shed 0 bases and J 7 bases; nucleotides not matched to a gene: 6.

The genes are TRBV7-2 and TRBJ2-1; TRBD2 agrees at 9 bases. The CDR3 runs 16 residues. The ends lost 5 bases at V and 4 bases at J; junction bases unmatched: 9. The germline gives CDR1 SGHTA, CDR2 FQGNSA. The CDR3 spells CASSPWASGTYNEQFF. CDR3 coding DNA: TGTGCCAGCAGCCCCTGGGCTAGCGGGACATACAATGAGCAGTTCTTC.

The chain joins TRBV7-2 to TRBJ2-7, with TRBD2 matching over 8 bases. CDR1 SGHTA and CDR2 FQGNSA come from the germline V gene. V shed 5 bases and J 0 bases; nucleotides not matched to a gene: 6. The CDR3 covers 15 residues. The CDR3 spells CASSKSGGSSYEQYF. As DNA, the CDR3 is TGTGCCAGCAGCAAGAGCGGGGGTTCCTCCTACGAGCAGTACTTC.